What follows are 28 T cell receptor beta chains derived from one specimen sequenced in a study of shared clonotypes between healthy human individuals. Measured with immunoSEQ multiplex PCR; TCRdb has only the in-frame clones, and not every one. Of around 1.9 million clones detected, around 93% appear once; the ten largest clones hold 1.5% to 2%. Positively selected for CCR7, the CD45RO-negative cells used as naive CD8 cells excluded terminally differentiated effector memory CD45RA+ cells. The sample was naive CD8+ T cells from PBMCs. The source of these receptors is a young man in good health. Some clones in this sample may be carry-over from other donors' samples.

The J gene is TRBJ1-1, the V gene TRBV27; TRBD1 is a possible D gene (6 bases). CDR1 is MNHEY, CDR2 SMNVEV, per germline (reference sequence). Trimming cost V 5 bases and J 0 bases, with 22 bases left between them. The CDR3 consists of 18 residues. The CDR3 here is CASSPGGGIPSMNTEAFF. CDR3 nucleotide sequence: TGTGCCAGCAGTCCGGGTGGGGGCATCCCTAGTATGAACACTGAAGCTTTCTTT.

CDR3 residues: CASSALLLTGTGGGELFF. The CDR3 bases are TGTGCCAGCAGCGCCCTCCTCCTGACCGGGACAGGCGGCGGGGAGCTGTTTTTT. The gene calls are TRBV7-9 and TRBJ2-2, with 8 bases lining up with TRBD1. Germline CDR1 and CDR2: SEHNR and FQNEAQ (reference sequence). CDR3 length: 18 amino acids. The junction had 18 bases not matched to a gene; V was cut back by 5 bases and J by 7 bases. Full variable domain (rest looked up from reference TRBV7-9 and TRBJ2-2): DTGVSQNPRHKITKRGQNVTFRCDPISEHNRLYWYRQTLGQGPEFLTYFQNEAQLEKSRLLSDRFSAERPKGSFSTLEIQRTEQGDSAMYLCASSALLLTGTGGGELFFGEGSRLTVL.

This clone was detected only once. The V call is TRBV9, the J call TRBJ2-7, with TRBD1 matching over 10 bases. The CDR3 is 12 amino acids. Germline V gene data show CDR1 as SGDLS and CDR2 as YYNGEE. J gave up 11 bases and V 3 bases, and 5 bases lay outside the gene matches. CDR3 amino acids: CASSGKGQGKYF. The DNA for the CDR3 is TGTGCCAGCAGCGGAAAGGGACAGGGGAAGTACTTC. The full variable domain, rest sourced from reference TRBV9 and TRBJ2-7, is DSGVTQTPKHLITATGQRVTLRCSPRSGDLSVYWYQQSLDQGLQFLIQYYNGEERAKGNILERFSAQQFPDLHSELNLSSLELGDSALYFCASSGKGQGKYFGPGTRLTVT.

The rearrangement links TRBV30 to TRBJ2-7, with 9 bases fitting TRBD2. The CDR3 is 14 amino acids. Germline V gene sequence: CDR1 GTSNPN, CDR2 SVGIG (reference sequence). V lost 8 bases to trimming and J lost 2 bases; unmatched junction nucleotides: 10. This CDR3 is CAGIAGEGAYEQYF. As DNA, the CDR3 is TGTGCCGGGATAGCGGGAGAAGGCGCCTACGAGCAGTACTTC.

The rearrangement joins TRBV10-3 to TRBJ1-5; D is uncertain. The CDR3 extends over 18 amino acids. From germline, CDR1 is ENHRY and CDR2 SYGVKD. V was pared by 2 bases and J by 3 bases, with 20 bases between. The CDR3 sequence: CAISEVRVDGRNNQPQHF. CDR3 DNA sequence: TGTGCCATCAGTGAGGTCCGCGTCGACGGGAGGAACAATCAGCCCCAGCATTTT.

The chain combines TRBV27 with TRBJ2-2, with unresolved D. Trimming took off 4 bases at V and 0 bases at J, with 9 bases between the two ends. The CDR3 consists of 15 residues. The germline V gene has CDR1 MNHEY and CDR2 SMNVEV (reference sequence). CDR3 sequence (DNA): TGTGCCAGCAGTTATCGGACGACGAACACCGGGGAGCTGTTTTTT. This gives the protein CASSYRTTNTGELFF.

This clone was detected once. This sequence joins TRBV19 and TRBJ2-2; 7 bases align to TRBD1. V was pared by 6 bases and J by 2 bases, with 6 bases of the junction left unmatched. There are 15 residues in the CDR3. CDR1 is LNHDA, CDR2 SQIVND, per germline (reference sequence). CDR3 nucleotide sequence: TGTGCCAGTAGCAAGGGACAGAAAAACACCGGGGAGCTGTTTTTT. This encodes CASSKGQKNTGELFF.

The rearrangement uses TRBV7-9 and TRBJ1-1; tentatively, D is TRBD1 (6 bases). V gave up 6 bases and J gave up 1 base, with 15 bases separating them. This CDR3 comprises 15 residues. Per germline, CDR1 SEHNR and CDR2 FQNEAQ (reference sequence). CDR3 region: CASRKIGTPNTEAFF. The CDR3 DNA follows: TGTGCCAGCAGAAAAATTGGGACACCGAACACTGAAGCTTTCTTT.

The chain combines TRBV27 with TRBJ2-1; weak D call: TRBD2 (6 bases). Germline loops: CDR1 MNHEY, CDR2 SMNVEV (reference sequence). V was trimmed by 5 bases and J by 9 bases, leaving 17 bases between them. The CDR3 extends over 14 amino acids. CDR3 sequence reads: CASSLRGREAEQFF. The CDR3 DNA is TGTGCCAGCAGTCTTAGGGGCAGGGAGGCTGAGCAGTTCTTC.

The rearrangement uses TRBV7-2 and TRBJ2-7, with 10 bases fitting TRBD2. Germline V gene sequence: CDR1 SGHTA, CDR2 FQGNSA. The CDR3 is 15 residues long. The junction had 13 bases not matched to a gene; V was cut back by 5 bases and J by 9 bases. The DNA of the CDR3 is TGTGCCAGCAGCCTCCTAGGAGCTAGCGGGAGTTGGCAGTACTTC. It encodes CASSLLGASGSWQYF. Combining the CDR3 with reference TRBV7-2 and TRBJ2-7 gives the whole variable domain GAGVSQSPSNKVTEKGKDVELRCDPISGHTALYWYRQSLGQGLEFLIYFQGNSAPDKSGLPSDRFSAERTGGSVSTLTIQRTQQEDSAVYLCASSLLGASGSWQYFGPGTRLTVT.

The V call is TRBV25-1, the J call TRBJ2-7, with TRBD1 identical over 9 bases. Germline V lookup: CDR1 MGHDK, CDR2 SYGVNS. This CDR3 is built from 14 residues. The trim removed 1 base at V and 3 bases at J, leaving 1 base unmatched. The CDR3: CASSEWGQGYEQYF. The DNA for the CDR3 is TGTGCCAGCAGTGAATGGGGACAGGGCTACGAGCAGTACTTC.

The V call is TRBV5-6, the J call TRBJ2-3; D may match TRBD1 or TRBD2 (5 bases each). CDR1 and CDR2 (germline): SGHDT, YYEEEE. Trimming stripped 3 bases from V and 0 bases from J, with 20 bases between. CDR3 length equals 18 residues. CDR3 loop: CASSSFRGPIDSTDTQYF. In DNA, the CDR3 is TGTGCCAGCAGCTCATTCCGGGGCCCAATCGACAGCACAGATACGCAGTATTTT. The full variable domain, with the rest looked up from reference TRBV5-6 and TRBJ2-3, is DAGVTQSPTHLIKTRGQQVTLRCSPKSGHDTVSWYQQALGQGPQFIFQYYEEEERQRGNFPDRFSGHQFPNYSSELNVNALLLGDSALYLCASSSFRGPIDSTDTQYFGPGTRLTVL.

CDR3 in amino acids: CASSVPRDRGSNTGELFF. The CDR3 coding sequence is TGTGCCAGCAGCGTACCCCGGGACAGGGGATCGAACACCGGGGAGCTGTTTTTT. The rearrangement uses TRBV7-9 and TRBJ2-2; 10 bases agree with TRBD1. V gave up 5 bases and J gave up 0 bases; unmatched junction bases: 9. Per germline, CDR1 SEHNR and CDR2 FQNEAQ (reference sequence). The CDR3 spans 18 residues.

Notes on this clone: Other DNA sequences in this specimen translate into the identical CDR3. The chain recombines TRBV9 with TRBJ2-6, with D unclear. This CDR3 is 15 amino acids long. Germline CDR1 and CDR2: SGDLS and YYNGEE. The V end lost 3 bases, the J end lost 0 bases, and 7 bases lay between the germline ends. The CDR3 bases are TGTGCCAGCAGCGCCGGAATCTCTGGGGCCAACGTCCTGACTTTC. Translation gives CASSAGISGANVLTF. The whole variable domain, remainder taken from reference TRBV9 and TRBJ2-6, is DSGVTQTPKHLITATGQRVTLRCSPRSGDLSVYWYQQSLDQGLQFLIQYYNGEERAKGNILERFSAQQFPDLHSELNLSSLELGDSALYFCASSAGISGANVLTFGAGSRLTVL.

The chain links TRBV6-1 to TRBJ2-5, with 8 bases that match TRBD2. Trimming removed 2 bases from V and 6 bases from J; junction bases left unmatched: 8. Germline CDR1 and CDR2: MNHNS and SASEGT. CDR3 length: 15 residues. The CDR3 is CASSEWAGGGKTQYF. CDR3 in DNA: TGTGCCAGCAGTGAATGGGCGGGGGGCGGAAAGACCCAGTACTTC.

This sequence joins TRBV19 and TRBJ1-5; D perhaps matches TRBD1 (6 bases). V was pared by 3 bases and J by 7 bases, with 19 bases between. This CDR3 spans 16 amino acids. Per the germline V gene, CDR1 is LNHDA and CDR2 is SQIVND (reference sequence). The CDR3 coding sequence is TGTGCCAGTAGTATTTTCGGGGGGGCTGTGAAGCAGCCCCAGCATTTT. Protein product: CASSIFGGAVKQPQHF.

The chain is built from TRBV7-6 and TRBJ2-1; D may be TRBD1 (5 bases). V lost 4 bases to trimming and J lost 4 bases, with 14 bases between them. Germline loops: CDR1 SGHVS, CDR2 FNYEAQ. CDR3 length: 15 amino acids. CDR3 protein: CASSSSTGIYNEQFF. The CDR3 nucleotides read TGTGCCAGCAGCTCCAGCACAGGAATTTACAATGAGCAGTTCTTC.

CDR3 region: CASSNGPPVADTQYF. The CDR3 DNA reads as TGTGCCAGCAGTAACGGGCCACCGGTGGCAGATACGCAGTATTTT. The J gene is TRBJ2-3, the V gene TRBV2; D remains unclear. Per germline, CDR1 SNHLY and CDR2 FYNNEI. The CDR3 covers 15 residues. With 5 bases removed from V and 4 bases from J, the gap between germline ends came to 16 bases.

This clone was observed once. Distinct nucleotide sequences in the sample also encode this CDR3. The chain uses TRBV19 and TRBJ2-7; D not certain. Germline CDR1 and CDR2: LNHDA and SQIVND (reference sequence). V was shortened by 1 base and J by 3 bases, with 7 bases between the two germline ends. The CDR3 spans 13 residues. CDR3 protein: CASSIGPVYEQYF. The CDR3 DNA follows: TGTGCCAGTAGTATAGGGCCGGTCTACGAGCAGTACTTC.

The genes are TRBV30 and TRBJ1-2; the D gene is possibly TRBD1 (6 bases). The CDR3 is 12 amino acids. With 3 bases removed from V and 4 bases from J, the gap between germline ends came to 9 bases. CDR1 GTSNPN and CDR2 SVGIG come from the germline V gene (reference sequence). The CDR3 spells CAWRGGFYGYTF. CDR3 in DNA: TGTGCCTGGAGAGGGGGTTTCTATGGCTACACCTTC.

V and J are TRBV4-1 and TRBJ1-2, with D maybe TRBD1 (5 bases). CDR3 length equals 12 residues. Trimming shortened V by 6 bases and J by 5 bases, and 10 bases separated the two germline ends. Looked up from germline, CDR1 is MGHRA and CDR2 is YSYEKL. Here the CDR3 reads CASRQRGYGYTF. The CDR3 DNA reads TGCGCCAGCAGGCAGAGGGGTTATGGCTACACCTTC.

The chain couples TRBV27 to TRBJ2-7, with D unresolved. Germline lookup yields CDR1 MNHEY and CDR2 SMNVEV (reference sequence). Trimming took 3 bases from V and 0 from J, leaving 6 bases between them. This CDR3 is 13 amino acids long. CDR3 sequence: CASSFKPSYEQYF. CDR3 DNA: TGTGCCAGCAGTTTCAAGCCCTCCTACGAGCAGTACTTC.

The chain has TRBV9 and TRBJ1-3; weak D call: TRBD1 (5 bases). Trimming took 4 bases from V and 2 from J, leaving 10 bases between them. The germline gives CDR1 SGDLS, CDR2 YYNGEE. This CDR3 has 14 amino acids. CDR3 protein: CASSLAGAGNTIYF. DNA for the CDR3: TGTGCCAGCAGCCTTGCGGGGGCTGGAAACACCATATATTTT.

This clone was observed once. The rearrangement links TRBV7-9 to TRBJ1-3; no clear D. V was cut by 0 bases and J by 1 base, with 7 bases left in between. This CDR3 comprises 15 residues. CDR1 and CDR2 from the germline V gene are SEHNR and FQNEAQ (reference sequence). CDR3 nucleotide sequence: TGTGCCAGCAGCTTAGCAGCTCTTTCTGGAAACACCATATATTTT. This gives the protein CASSLAALSGNTIYF.

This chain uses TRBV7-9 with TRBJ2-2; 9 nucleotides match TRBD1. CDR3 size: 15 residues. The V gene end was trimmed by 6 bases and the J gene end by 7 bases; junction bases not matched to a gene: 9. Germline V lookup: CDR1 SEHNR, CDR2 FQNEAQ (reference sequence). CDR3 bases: TGTGCCAGCAGGGAACCGGGACAGGGCAACGGGGAGCTGTTTTTT. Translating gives CASREPGQGNGELFF.

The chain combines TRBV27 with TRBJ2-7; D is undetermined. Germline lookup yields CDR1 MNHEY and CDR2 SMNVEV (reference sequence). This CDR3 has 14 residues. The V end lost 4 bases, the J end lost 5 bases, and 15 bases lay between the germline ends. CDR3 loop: CASSYMGPLDEQYF. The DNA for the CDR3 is TGTGCCAGCAGTTACATGGGCCCTTTGGACGAGCAGTACTTC.

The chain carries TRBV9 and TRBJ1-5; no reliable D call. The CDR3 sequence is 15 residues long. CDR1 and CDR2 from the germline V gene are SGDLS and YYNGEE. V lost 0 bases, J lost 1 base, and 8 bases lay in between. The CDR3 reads CASSVDGRSNQPQHF. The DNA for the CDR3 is TGTGCCAGCAGCGTAGATGGCAGGAGCAATCAGCCCCAGCATTTT.

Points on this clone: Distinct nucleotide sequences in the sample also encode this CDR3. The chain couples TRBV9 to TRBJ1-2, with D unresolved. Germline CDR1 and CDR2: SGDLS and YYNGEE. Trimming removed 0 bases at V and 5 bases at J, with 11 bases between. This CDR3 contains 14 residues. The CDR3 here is CASSVGGSTYGYTF. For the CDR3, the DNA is TGTGCCAGCAGCGTAGGAGGGAGCACTTATGGCTACACCTTC.